A selection of T cell receptor beta chains follows, all from one sample in a study of regulatory dendritic cells for organ transplantation. This table comes from immunoSEQ multiplex PCR, and its TCRdb copy is limited to in-frame clones, with some not included. The sample has about 30,000 clones, around 90% seen once; the top ten hold 0.05% to 0.065%. The sample was naive CD4+ T cells from blood. Source of these receptors: a human donor in good health. Both conserved end residues are part of each CDR3. The D gene is left open where the match is weak. Clone size, where shown, is once, few, many, or a class for clones that have expanded.

cdr3_nt,cdr3_aa,v_call,d_call,clone_size,j_call
TGTGCCAGCAGCTTAGACGGGACCCGGGCTGGGGCCAACGTCCTGACTTTC,CASSLDGTRAGANVLTF,TRBV11-1,.,.,TRBJ2-6
TGTGCCAGCAGTACCGACAGTCCCCCCAATCAGCCCCAGCATTTT,CASSTDSPPNQPQHF,TRBV2,.,.,TRBJ1-5
TGTGCCACCAGCAGGCTAGCGGTCGACGAGCAGTACTTC,CATSRLAVDEQYF,TRBV15,TRBD2,.,TRBJ2-7
TGTGCCAGCAGCCGCCAGATCGGCGGGACATTATATAGCAATCAGCCCCAGCATTTT,CASSRQIGGTLYSNQPQHF,TRBV4-2,.,.,TRBJ1-5
TGTGCCAGCAGACAAACCCCGGACAGTAATGAAAAACTGTTTTTT,CASRQTPDSNEKLFF,TRBV5-4,.,.,TRBJ1-4
TGTGCCAGCAGCCCGGGACAACTCTCTGGAAACACCATATATTTT,CASSPGQLSGNTIYF,TRBV5-4,.,.,TRBJ1-3
TGCAGTGCTTTCAGGACAGATACGCAGTATTTT,CSAFRTDTQYF,TRBV20-1,.,.,TRBJ2-3
TGTGCCAGCAGCTGGGGACAGGGTCGGTATGAAAAACTGTTTTTT,CASSWGQGRYEKLFF,TRBV7-6,TRBD1,.,TRBJ1-4
TGTGCCAGCAGCTGGAACGCCCGGGCCGAGAGCTCCTATAATTCACCCCTCCACTTT,CASSWNARAESSYNSPLHF,TRBV5-4,.,.,TRBJ1-6
TGCGCCAGCAGCCATACTTTCAGGGACAGCTCCTACGAGCAGTACTTC,CASSHTFRDSSYEQYF,TRBV4-1,TRBD1,few,TRBJ2-7
TGTGCCAGCAGCTCCGGGGAGGGTGGCTACACCTTC,CASSSGEGGYTF,TRBV7-9,.,.,TRBJ1-2
TGCGCCAGCAGCTTCGGAGGGACTGAAGCTTTCTTT,CASSFGGTEAFF,TRBV5-1,.,few,TRBJ1-1
TGTGCCAGTAGTAAGGGGGGCTCTAAAGGCCTGGGAGGCTACACCTTC,CASSKGGSKGLGGYTF,TRBV19,.,.,TRBJ1-2
TGTGCCTGGAGTGTCGGTGGAAACACCATATATTTT,CAWSVGGNTIYF,TRBV30,.,.,TRBJ1-3
TGTGCTAACAGGGGGAGTGAGGGATACGAGCAGTACTTC,CANRGSEGYEQYF,TRBV10-3,TRBD1,.,TRBJ2-7
TGTGCCAGCAGTTACTCGAGGTCGGGGTTGGGGGAAAAACTGTTTTTT,CASSYSRSGLGEKLFF,TRBV6-5,.,.,TRBJ1-4
TGTGCCAGTAGTAAGAGGCTGGGACAGATTTACAATGAGCAGTTCTTC,CASSKRLGQIYNEQFF,TRBV19,TRBD1,.,TRBJ2-1
TGTGCCAGCAGCTTACTCACCCAAAACGGGGGGGAGACCCAGTACTTC,CASSLLTQNGGETQYF,TRBV7-8,TRBD2,once,TRBJ2-5
TGTGCCAGCAGCTTAAACCTTGGGCAGGATTCGTCTGGGGCCAACGTCCTGACTTTC,CASSLNLGQDSSGANVLTF,TRBV7-3,.,.,TRBJ2-6
TGTGCCAGCTCACCGGAATTAGACGGGACCCAGTACTTC,CASSPELDGTQYF,TRBV18,.,.,TRBJ2-5
TGTGCCAGTAACAGGGACAGGGACTACAATGAGCAGTTCTTC,CASNRDRDYNEQFF,TRBV19,TRBD1,once,TRBJ2-1
TGTGCCAGCAGCTCAGTCGGACCGAACACTGAAGCTTTCTTT,CASSSVGPNTEAFF,TRBV5-4,.,.,TRBJ1-1
TGTGCCAGCTACAGGAGCTCCTACGAGCAGTACTTC,CASYRSSYEQYF,TRBV6-5,.,once,TRBJ2-7
TGTGCCAGCAGTCGGGACTCGTACGAGCAGTACTTC,CASSRDSYEQYF,TRBV6-5,.,.,TRBJ2-7
TGTGCCTGGAGTGTCGGAGGGGTATGGTACTTC,CAWSVGGVWYF,TRBV30,.,.,TRBJ2-7
TGTGCCAGTAGCCATACAGGGATGAATCAGCCCCAGCATTTT,CASSHTGMNQPQHF,TRBV19,.,.,TRBJ1-5
TGCGCCAGCAGCCAAGGTGGGACACCGAACTCTGGGGCCAACGTCCTGACTTTC,CASSQGGTPNSGANVLTF,TRBV4-1,.,.,TRBJ2-6
TGTGCCAGCAGTTACTCCGGGTTCGGGAACACTGAAGCTTTCTTT,CASSYSGFGNTEAFF,TRBV6-5,.,.,TRBJ1-1
TGCGCCAGCAGCTTTATCGCGGGAGGCGTATACAATGAGCAGTTCTTC,CASSFIAGGVYNEQFF,TRBV5-1,TRBD2,.,TRBJ2-1
TGTGCCAGCAGCCTCAGAAACGTGTGGGGAGAGGAAAAACTGTTTTTT,CASSLRNVWGEEKLFF,TRBV14,.,once,TRBJ1-4
TGTGCCAGCAGCTTAGAACTTCCTAGCGGGAGTCTCGGCGCCGGGGAGCTGTTTTTT,CASSLELPSGSLGAGELFF,TRBV7-2,TRBD2,.,TRBJ2-2
TGCAGTGCTAGCGATAATGAAAAACTGTTTTTT,CSASDNEKLFF,TRBV20-1,.,.,TRBJ1-4
TGTGCCAGCATAGGGGGGACAGGGAACACTGAAGCTTTCTTT,CASIGGTGNTEAFF,TRBV6-6,TRBD1,.,TRBJ1-1
TGTGCCACCAGCAGAGATAGGGGGGCCGGAGGGAATGAGCAGTTCTTC,CATSRDRGAGGNEQFF,TRBV15,.,.,TRBJ2-1
TGTGCCAGCAGCTTAGGGACACGATTGTCTGGGCAGTACTTC,CASSLGTRLSGQYF,TRBV7-2,.,once,TRBJ2-7
TGTGCCACGTGCCCGACAGGGCCAGGAAACACCATATATTTT,CATCPTGPGNTIYF,TRBV6-1,TRBD1,.,TRBJ1-3
TGTGCCAGCAGCCCGAGACCTTTTTCCTACGAGCAGTACTTC,CASSPRPFSYEQYF,TRBV27,.,.,TRBJ2-7
TGTGCCAGCAGCGAGACAGGGCGGGGGAACAATGAGCAGTTCTTC,CASSETGRGNNEQFF,TRBV6-6,.,once,TRBJ2-1
TGTGCCAGCAGTTCGAATTCTAACTATGGCTACACCTTC,CASSSNSNYGYTF,TRBV5-4,.,.,TRBJ1-2
TGTGCCAGCAGCCCTACACCGAACACCGGGGAGCTGTTTTTT,CASSPTPNTGELFF,TRBV7-3,.,.,TRBJ2-2
TGTGCCAGCAGTGATTCGGCGCCCCGGGAGACCCAGTACTTC,CASSDSAPRETQYF,TRBV2,.,.,TRBJ2-5
TGTGCCAGCAGGGCCGAGACTGGCTACACCTTC,CASRAETGYTF,TRBV28,.,.,TRBJ1-2
TGTGCCAGCAGAAGGGGGTACACTGAAGCTTTCTTT,CASRRGYTEAFF,TRBV27,.,.,TRBJ1-1
TGTGCCAGCAGTTTCGGCAAAAGGCAAGATGAAAAACTGTTTTTT,CASSFGKRQDEKLFF,TRBV6-5,.,.,TRBJ1-4
TGTGCCAGCTCACCCGACAGGGAAAGTGGCTACACCTTC,CASSPDRESGYTF,TRBV18,TRBD1,.,TRBJ1-2
TGTGCCAGCAGTGTGGCTAGCGGGAGGGCCTTATCGGAGACCCAGTACTTC,CASSVASGRALSETQYF,TRBV2,TRBD2,.,TRBJ2-5
TGTGCCTGGAGTGCGTCTAGTAACTCCTACGAGCAGTACTTC,CAWSASSNSYEQYF,TRBV30,.,.,TRBJ2-7
TGTGCCAGCAGCTTGGATAGGCAGTCAAATGAAAAACTGTTTTTT,CASSLDRQSNEKLFF,TRBV5-4,.,.,TRBJ1-4